Below are 25 T cell receptor beta chains sequenced from a single sample in a study of T cells in Graves' hyperthyroidism and ophthalmopathy. What was amplified from RNA transcripts were TCR beta CDR3 regions. TCR CDR3 underwent first-round RT-PCR with the HTBI primer set. Via MiXCR, TCRdb re-called the multiplex PCR reads, giving one row per CDR3 protein. The sample shows about half a million distinct CDR3 sequences, 15% to 20% of them seen only once. Material: blood. These receptors all stem from a man in his forties with Graves' ophthalmopathy.

The rearrangement uses TRBV6-2 or TRBV6-3 and TRBJ1-1; TRBD1 agrees at 12 bases. Trimming removed 7 bases from V and 1 base from J; junction bases left unmatched: 22. The CDR3 loop spans 21 amino acids. Germline loops: CDR1 MNHEY, CDR2 SVGEGT. Here the CDR3 DNA reads TGTGCCAGCAACGGACTAGCGGGAGGGGCCGGGACAGGGGGCTGGAACACTGAAGCTTTCTTT. Translation: CASNGLAGGAGTGGWNTEAFF.

This clonotype was counted many times. The chain uses TRBV2 and TRBJ2-1; 7 nucleotides agree with TRBD2. CDR1 is SNHLY and CDR2 is FYNNEI in the germline V gene. CDR3 size: 11 residues. The junction had 3 bases not matched to a gene; V was cut back by 8 bases and J by 8 bases. Here the CDR3 reads CASRGGDEQFF. The CDR3 bases are TGTGCCAGCCGTGGGGGGGATGAGCAGTTCTTC.

The chain couples TRBV20-1 to TRBJ1-5; D call uncertain. From germline, CDR1 is DFQATT and CDR2 SNEGSKA (reference sequence). The length of the CDR3 is 11 residues. Trimming removed 1 base at V and 11 bases at J, with 9 bases between. The CDR3 is CSARVGKAQHF. In DNA, the CDR3 is TGCAGTGCTAGAGTTGGTAAGGCCCAGCATTTT.

This clonotype was counted between two and nine times. V gene TRBV9 combines with J gene TRBJ2-5, with 12 bases matching TRBD2. Germline V gives CDR1 SGDLS, CDR2 YYNGEE. The CDR3 covers 17 residues. With V trimmed by 0 bases and J by 0 bases, 3 bases remained unmatched. Here the CDR3 DNA reads TGTGCCAGCAGCGTAGCCCTAGCGGGAGGGGACCAAGAGACCCAGTACTTC. Encoded protein: CASSVALAGGDQETQYF. Together with reference TRBV9 and TRBJ2-5, the CDR3 gives the full variable domain: DSGVTQTPKHLITATGQRVTLRCSPRSGDLSVYWYQQSLDQGLQFLIQYYNGEERAKGNILERFSAQQFPDLHSELNLSSLELGDSALYFCASSVALAGGDQETQYFGPGTRLLVL.

This sequence joins TRBV4-1 and TRBJ1-2, with D maybe TRBD1 (6 bases). Germline values: CDR1 MGHRA, CDR2 YSYEKL. Trimming left V 3 bases short and J 2 bases short, with 16 bases between. The CDR3 sequence is 16 residues long. The CDR3, as DNA: TGCGCCAGCAGCCATGTCCCGGGACACCCGAACTATGGCTACACCTTC. Residues: CASSHVPGHPNYGYTF.

The rearrangement links TRBV9 to TRBJ1-6, with D tentatively TRBD1 (5 bases). With 6 bases removed from V and 2 bases from J, the gap between germline ends came to 9 bases. The CDR3 contains 14 residues. Looked up from germline, CDR1 is SGDLS and CDR2 is YYNGEE. Written as DNA, the CDR3 is TGTGCCAGCACCCTGGGGGCCTATAATTCACCCCTCCACTTT. As protein: CASTLGAYNSPLHF.

CDR3 in DNA: TGTGCCAGCAGCTTAAACGGGAGGGCCCACAATGAGCAGTTCTTC. Amino acids: CASSLNGRAHNEQFF. This rearrangement joins TRBV7-2 to TRBJ2-1; TRBD2 aligns across 8 bases. CDR3 length: 15 amino acids. With V trimmed by 2 bases and J by 5 bases, 5 bases remained unmatched. In germline, CDR1 is SGHTA, CDR2 FQGNSA.

This clonotype was counted a few times. The V and J genes are TRBV6-1 and TRBJ1-5; D not certain. V lost 0 bases to trimming and J lost 6 bases, with 3 bases between them. Germline CDR1 and CDR2: MNHNS and SASEGT. This CDR3 has 12 residues. DNA of the CDR3: TGTGCCAGCAGTGAAGCAGGTCAGCCCCAGCATTTT. Protein product: CASSEAGQPQHF.

There are a few counts of this clonotype. V is TRBV6-1 and J is TRBJ2-3; D is perhaps TRBD2 (6 bases). Trimming stripped 3 bases from V and 5 bases from J, with 18 bases between. CDR1 is MNHNS, CDR2 SASEGT, per germline. The CDR3 totals 16 residues. CDR3 region: CASSERGIGQEDTQYF. The CDR3 bases are TGTGCCAGCAGTGAGCGGGGAATCGGGCAAGAAGATACGCAGTATTTT.

There are many counts of this clonotype. This chain joins TRBV3-1 and TRBJ1-1; no clear D gene. V gave up 0 bases and J gave up 5 bases, with 13 bases separating them. This CDR3 spans 15 amino acids. Germline CDR1 LGHDT, CDR2 YNNKEL (reference sequence). As DNA, the CDR3 is TGTGCCAGCAGCCAAGACCCCCCCCCGAGGACTGAAGCTTTCTTT. Translating gives CASSQDPPPRTEAFF.

This clonotype was observed many times. The chain is built from TRBV6-1 and TRBJ2-1, with 12 bases lining up with TRBD2. V lost 5 bases to trimming and J lost 7 bases; unmatched junction nucleotides: 6. CDR3 length: 15 residues. Germline V gives CDR1 MNHNS, CDR2 SASEGT. The CDR3 DNA reads as TGTGCCAGCAGTACTCTAGCGGGAGGGGCGAATGAGCAGTTCTTC. Its translation: CASSTLAGGANEQFF.

This chain connects TRBV30 to TRBJ2-5; 12 bases align to TRBD1. J lost 7 bases, V lost 3 bases, and 9 bases had no gene match. CDR3 length equals 15 residues. The germline V gene has CDR1 GTSNPN and CDR2 SVGIG (reference sequence). CDR3 nucleotide sequence: TGTGCCTGGAGCCCTTGGGACAGGGGGCGCGGGACCCAGTACTTC. Translating it yields CAWSPWDRGRGTQYF.

The chain links TRBV29-1 to TRBJ2-5, with D unresolved. The CDR3 extends over 13 amino acids. Germline-derived CDR1 and CDR2 are SQVTM and ANQGSEA. Deletions cut 3 bases from V and 5 bases from J, with 13 bases between. The CDR3: CSVEGGSGETQYF. The CDR3 nucleotides are TGCAGCGTTGAGGGTGGGTCCGGGGAGACCCAGTACTTC.

The chain couples TRBV7-2 to TRBJ2-5; D is possibly TRBD1 (6 bases). The CDR3 length is 12 residues. V dropped 11 bases and J dropped 4 bases, with 14 bases sitting between them. Germline V gene lookup returns CDR1 SGHTA and CDR2 FQGNSA. The CDR3 loop is CAGGRWGETQYF. The DNA for the CDR3 is TGTGCCGGGGGCCGCTGGGGAGAGACCCAGTACTTC.

This clonotype was observed a few times. The chain has TRBV11-3 and TRBJ2-3; 10 bases fit TRBD2. Trimming took 4 bases from V and 6 from J; bases not matched to a gene: 7. The germline gives CDR1 SGHNT, CDR2 YENEEA. The CDR3 has 15 residues. This CDR3 reads CASSSGLALEDTQYF. In nucleotides, the CDR3 is TGTGCCAGCAGCTCGGGACTAGCGCTAGAGGATACGCAGTATTTT.

This clonotype was counted a few times. V usage is TRBV28 and J usage is TRBJ1-2; 7 bases fit TRBD1. The CDR3 consists of 13 residues. The ends lost 4 bases at V and 9 bases at J; junction bases unmatched: 8. The germline gives CDR1 MDHEN, CDR2 SYDVKM. The CDR3 nucleotides are TGTGCCAGCAGTTCCACAGGGGTTTGGAGCTACACCTTC. Translating it yields CASSSTGVWSYTF.

This clonotype was recorded a few times. The gene calls are TRBV10-3 and TRBJ2-7, with D possibly being TRBD2 (5 bases). Germline V gene lookup returns CDR1 ENHRY and CDR2 SYGVKD. CDR3 length: 14 residues. V lost 3 bases to trimming and J lost 7 bases, with 16 bases between them. The chain's CDR3 is CAISDSRGRREQYF. The DNA for the CDR3 is TGTGCCATCAGTGATTCGAGAGGGAGAAGGGAGCAGTACTTC.

This clonotype was seen repeatedly, ten times or more. J is TRBJ2-2 and V is TRBV11-2, with D maybe TRBD1 (5 bases). Germline CDR1 is SGHAT and CDR2 is FQNNGV. CDR3 size: 13 residues. V lost 3 bases to trimming and J lost 6 bases, with 8 bases between them. In DNA form, the CDR3 reads TGTGCCAGCAGCTTCAAACAGGCCGGGGAGCTGTTTTTT. Translation gives CASSFKQAGELFF.

This clonotype was picked up many times. This sequence joins TRBV5-1 and TRBJ1-1, with D hard to call. The germline V and J ends were trimmed by 3 bases and 1 base, with 13 bases remaining between them. The CDR3 is made up of 15 amino acids. CDR1 is SGHRS and CDR2 is YFSETQ in the germline V gene. This chain's CDR3 is CASSSDGNQNTEAFF. The CDR3 DNA reads TGCGCCAGCAGCTCGGATGGCAACCAGAACACTGAAGCTTTCTTT.

The sample holds a few counts of this clonotype. The chain carries TRBV9 and TRBJ2-5; possibly TRBD2 for D (5 bases). CDR1 and CDR2 (germline): SGDLS, YYNGEE. This CDR3 spans 14 amino acids. V was cut by 4 bases and J by 2 bases, with 12 bases left in between. CDR3 coding DNA: TGTGCCAGCAGCTTCCGGGATGCTCAAGAGACCCAGTACTTC. This encodes CASSFRDAQETQYF.

This clonotype was seen a handful of times. The chain joins TRBV10-3 to TRBJ2-3; 9 bases are shared with TRBD1. Germline V gene data show CDR1 as ENHRY and CDR2 as SYGVKD. V was pared by 11 bases and J by 2 bases, with 8 bases of the junction left unmatched. This CDR3 region has 14 residues. CDR3 nucleotide sequence: TGTGCCTCCGCGGGACAGGGAGACACAGATACGCAGTATTTT. It yields the protein CASAGQGDTDTQYF.

Points on this clonotype: One end of the junction varies from germline; a read error may be responsible. The chain recombines TRBV6-5 with TRBJ2-1; possible D gene TRBD2, 5 bases. CDR1 is MNHEY, CDR2 SVGAGI, per germline. The CDR3 sequence is 13 residues long. CDR3: CAGSYSSSYEQFF. The DNA of the CDR3 is TGTGCCGGCAGTTACTCCTCTAGCTATGAGCAGTTCTTC.

This clonotype was recorded a few times. CDR3 protein: CASSLTKLSGELFF. CDR3 nucleotide sequence: TGTGCCAGCAGCTTAACTAAGTTGTCCGGGGAGCTGTTTTTT. V gene TRBV5-5 combines with J gene TRBJ2-2, with D uncertain. There are 14 residues in the CDR3. Per the germline V gene, CDR1 is SGHKS and CDR2 is YYEKEE (reference sequence). V lost 2 bases and J 6 bases, leaving 11 bases between the germline ends.

This clonotype was seen repeatedly, ten times or more. The V gene is TRBV14, the J gene TRBJ2-1; 8 positions match TRBD1. V was pared by 3 bases and J by 9 bases, with 4 bases of the junction left unmatched. The CDR3 is 13 amino acids. Germline loops: CDR1 SGHDN, CDR2 FVKESK. The DNA for the CDR3 is TGTGCCAGCAGCCATTCAGGGGGCGGTGAGCAGTTCTTC. This sequence encodes CASSHSGGGEQFF.

The table lists this clonotype with many counts. The chain links TRBV7-3 to TRBJ2-1, with 10 bases identical to TRBD2. Germline assignment: CDR1 SGHTA and CDR2 FQGTGA. V dropped 1 base and J dropped 10; count of bases not matched to a gene: 4. The CDR3 loop spans 14 amino acids. CDR3 sequence (DNA): TGTGCCAGCAGCTTAAGTGGGACTAGCGACGAGCAGTTCTTC. The encoded protein is CASSLSGTSDEQFF.